One sample yielded the 4 T cell receptor beta chains listed below, sequenced in a study of cytomegalovirus exposure and HLA in healthy donors. Generated by immunoSEQ multiplex PCR, the TCRdb table keeps only in-frame clones and is missing some. The data show roughly 67,000 clones, with about 90% seen just once and around 3% held by the top ten. Sequencing was done on a sample of PBMCs. The origin of the receptors is a man in his late teens or twenties in good health and CMV-seronegative.

V gene TRBV28 combines with J gene TRBJ2-1; D perhaps matches TRBD1 (6 bases). The germline CDR1 and CDR2 sequences are MDHEN and SYDVKM. Trimming removed 7 bases from V and 6 bases from J, with 16 bases in between. The CDR3 has 14 amino acids. CDR3 sequence reads: CASKGVGESNEQFF. The CDR3 coding sequence is TGTGCCAGCAAGGGGGTTGGGGAGTCCAATGAGCAGTTCTTC.

The chain has TRBV28 and TRBJ2-3, with 13 positions matching TRBD2. V gave up 1 base and J gave up 2 bases; unmatched junction bases: 9. Looked up from germline, CDR1 is MDHEN and CDR2 is SYDVKM. The CDR3 is made up of 19 amino acids. CDR3 in DNA: TGTGCCAGCAGTTTATTGCGGACTAGCGGGAGAACGAACACAGATACGCAGTATTTT. Translating gives CASSLLRTSGRTNTDTQYF.

The chain carries TRBV28 and TRBJ2-6, with D possibly TRBD2 on 5 matching bases. Deletions cut 7 bases from V and 0 bases from J, with 10 bases between. Looked up from germline, CDR1 is MDHEN and CDR2 is SYDVKM. CDR3 length: 15 residues. The CDR3 nucleotides are TGTGCCAGCACCTCCGGAGGCTCTGGGGCCAACGTCCTGACTTTC. It encodes CASTSGGSGANVLTF.

This clone appeared a few times. V and J are TRBV2 and TRBJ2-2; maybe TRBD1 (6 bases). The CDR3 has 18 amino acids. The ends were cut back, 1 base at V and 2 bases at J, with 17 bases in the middle. The germline CDR1 and CDR2 sequences are SNHLY and FYNNEI. In DNA, the CDR3 is TGTGCCAGCAGTGAAGGCCCCAGGGGTTGGGTAAACACCGGGGAGCTGTTTTTT. Amino acids: CASSEGPRGWVNTGELFF.